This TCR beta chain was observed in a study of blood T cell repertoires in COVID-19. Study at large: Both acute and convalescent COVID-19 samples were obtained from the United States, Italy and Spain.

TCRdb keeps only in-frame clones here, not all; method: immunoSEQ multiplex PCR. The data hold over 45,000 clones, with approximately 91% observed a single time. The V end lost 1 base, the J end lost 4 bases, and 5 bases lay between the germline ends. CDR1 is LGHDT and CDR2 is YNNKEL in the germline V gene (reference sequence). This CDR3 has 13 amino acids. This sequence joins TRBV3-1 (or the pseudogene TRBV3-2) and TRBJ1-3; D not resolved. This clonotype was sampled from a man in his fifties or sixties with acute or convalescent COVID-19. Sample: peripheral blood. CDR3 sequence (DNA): TGTGCCAGCAGCCAAGGGAGGGGAAACACCATATATTTT. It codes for CASSQGRGNTIYF.